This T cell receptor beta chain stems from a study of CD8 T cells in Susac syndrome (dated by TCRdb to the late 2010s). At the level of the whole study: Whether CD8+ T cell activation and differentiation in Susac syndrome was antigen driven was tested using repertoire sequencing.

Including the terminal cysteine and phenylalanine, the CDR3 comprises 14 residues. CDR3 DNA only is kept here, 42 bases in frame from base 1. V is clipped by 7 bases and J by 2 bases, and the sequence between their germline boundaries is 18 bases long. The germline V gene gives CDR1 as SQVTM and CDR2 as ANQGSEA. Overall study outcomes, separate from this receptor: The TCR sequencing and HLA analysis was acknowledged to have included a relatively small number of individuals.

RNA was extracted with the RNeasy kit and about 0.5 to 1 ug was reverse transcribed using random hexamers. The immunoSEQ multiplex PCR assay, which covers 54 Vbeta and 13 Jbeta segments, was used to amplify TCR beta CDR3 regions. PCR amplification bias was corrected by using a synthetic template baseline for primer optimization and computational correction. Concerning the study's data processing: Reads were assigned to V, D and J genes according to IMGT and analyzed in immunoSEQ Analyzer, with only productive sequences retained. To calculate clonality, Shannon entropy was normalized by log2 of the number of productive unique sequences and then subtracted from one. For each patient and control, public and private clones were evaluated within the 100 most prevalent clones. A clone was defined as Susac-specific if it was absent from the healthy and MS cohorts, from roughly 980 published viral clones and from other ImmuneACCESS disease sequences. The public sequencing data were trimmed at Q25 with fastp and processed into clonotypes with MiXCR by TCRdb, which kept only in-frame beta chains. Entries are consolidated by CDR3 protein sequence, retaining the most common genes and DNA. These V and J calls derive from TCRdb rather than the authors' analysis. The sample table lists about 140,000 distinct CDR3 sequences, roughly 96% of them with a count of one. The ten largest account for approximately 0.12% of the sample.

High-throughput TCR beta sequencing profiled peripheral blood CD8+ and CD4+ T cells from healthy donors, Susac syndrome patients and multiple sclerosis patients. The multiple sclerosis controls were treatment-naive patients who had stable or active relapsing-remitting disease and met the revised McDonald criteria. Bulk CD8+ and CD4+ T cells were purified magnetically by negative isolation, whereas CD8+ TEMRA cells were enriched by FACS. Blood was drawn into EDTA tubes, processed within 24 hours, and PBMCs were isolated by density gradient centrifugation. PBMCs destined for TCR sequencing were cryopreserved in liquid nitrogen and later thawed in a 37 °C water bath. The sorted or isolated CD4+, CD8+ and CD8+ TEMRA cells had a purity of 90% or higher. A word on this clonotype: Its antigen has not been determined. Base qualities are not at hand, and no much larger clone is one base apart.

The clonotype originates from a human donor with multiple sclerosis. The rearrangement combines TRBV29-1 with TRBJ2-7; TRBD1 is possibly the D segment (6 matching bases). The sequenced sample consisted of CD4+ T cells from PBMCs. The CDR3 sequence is CSAFKQGLPYEQYF. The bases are TGCAGCGCCTTCAAACAGGGCCTACCCTACGAGCAGTACTTC.